The T cell receptor (beta chain) under discussion was sequenced for a study of beta chain features in type 1 diabetes. The sequenced template was cDNA made from the entire isolated RNA. Method: immunoSEQ multiplex PCR; TCRdb's copy keeps in-frame clones and lacks some. This table holds hundreds of thousands of clones, around 9.6% found once. CDR1 and CDR2 (germline): SGHRS, YFSETQ. The CDR3 sequence is 19 residues long. Trimming took 3 bases from V and 1 from J; bases not matched to a gene: 15. In its sample, this clone was seen a few times. The receptor was isolated from a woman aged 18-29 years in good health. The sequenced material came from naive CD4+ T cells from blood. V usage is TRBV5-1 and J usage is TRBJ2-1; TRBD1 matches 8 bases. The CDR3 nucleotides are TGCGCCAGCAGCTATTATCCAGGGGGCCCTTCACAGTCCTACAATGAGCAGTTCTTC. Its protein is CASSYYPGGPSQSYNEQFF.